This TCR beta chain is drawn from a study of cytomegalovirus exposure and HLA in healthy donors. V was shortened by 0 bases and J by 8 bases, with 17 bases between the two germline ends. This CDR3 contains 16 residues. Germline assignment: CDR1 MNHEY and CDR2 SVGAGI. Use of 60 Vbeta and 13 Jbeta primers characterized the PCR. TCRdb's copy holds only in-frame clones and misses some; the assay was immunoSEQ multiplex PCR. The sample has 80,000 or so clones; approximately 77% are singletons. Sequenced material: PBMCs. This rearrangement joins TRBV6-5 to TRBJ2-1; TRBD1 is a possible D gene (6 bases). The TCR sequence derives from a woman aged 40 to 55 in good health and CMV-seropositive. CDR3 sequence (DNA): TGTGCCAGCAGTTACTCAGTCGGGCAGGGGATCCATGAGCAGTTCTTC. The encoded protein is CASSYSVGQGIHEQFF.